The 27 T cell receptor beta chains below come from one sample, sequenced in a study of CD8 T cells in ankylosing spondylitis. TCRdb independently ran MiXCR on the 5' RACE reads; one entry per CDR3 protein. The table records more than 200,000 distinct CDR3 sequences, roughly a quarter of them present only once. Sequencing was done on a sample of blood, either unsorted or a sorted T cell fraction (not recorded which). The origin of the receptors is a male donor with ankylosing spondylitis or in good health (not recorded which).

This clonotype has a count of ten or more. The genes are TRBV5-1 and TRBJ1-6, with a possible D match to TRBD1 (5 bases). Trimming removed 4 bases from V and 1 base from J, with 15 bases in between. Germline CDR1 SGHRS, CDR2 YFSETQ. This CDR3 has 17 residues. The CDR3 reads CASSPDGAPSYNSPLHF. The DNA of the CDR3 is TGCGCCAGCAGCCCTGACGGGGCACCGTCCTATAATTCACCCCTCCACTTT.

The chain has TRBV20-1 and TRBJ2-5; 7 bases are shared with TRBD2. This CDR3 has 17 residues. The V segment lost 3 bases and the J segment 4 bases; nucleotides outside the gene matches: 17. Germline V lookup: CDR1 DFQATT, CDR2 SNEGSKA (reference sequence). CDR3 nucleotide sequence: TGCAGTGCTAGTACTTGGGGATCGTTGGGCGGGGGAGAGACCCAGTACTTC. Amino acid sequence: CSASTWGSLGGGETQYF.

This clonotype was recorded a few times. V is TRBV5-1 and J is TRBJ2-1, with a possible D match to TRBD1 (6 bases). The ends were cut back, 4 bases at V and 0 bases at J, with 14 bases in the middle. Germline loops: CDR1 SGHRS, CDR2 YFSETQ. The CDR3 covers 16 residues. CDR3 coding DNA: TGCGCCAGCAGCCGCACGGACAGTAGCTCCTACAATGAGCAGTTCTTC. Translation: CASSRTDSSSYNEQFF.

This clonotype has only a few counts. The chain couples TRBV11-2 to TRBJ2-7; possibly TRBD1 for D (6 bases). V was shortened by 2 bases and J by 7 bases, with 15 bases between the two germline ends. The CDR3 length is 14 residues. CDR1 is SGHAT and CDR2 is FQNNGV in the germline V gene. Written as DNA, the CDR3 is TGTGCCAGCAGCTTACTCAGGGGAAGGCGGGAGCAGTACTTC. It specifies CASSLLRGRREQYF.

This clonotype was detected only a few times. The chain combines TRBV20-1 with TRBJ2-4; D is undetermined. Germline-derived CDR1 and CDR2 are DFQATT and SNEGSKA (reference sequence). V lost 3 bases, J lost 4 bases, and 10 bases lay in between. The CDR3 totals 13 residues. DNA of the CDR3: TGCAGTGCTAGCCTGGGCGCAAAAAACATTCAGTACTTC. As protein: CSASLGAKNIQYF.

The chain combines TRBV25-1 with TRBJ2-7, with a possible D match to TRBD1 (5 bases). The germline gives CDR1 MGHDK, CDR2 SYGVNS. The CDR3 totals 14 residues. The ends were cut back, 1 base at V and 5 bases at J, with 12 bases in the middle. CDR3 DNA sequence: TGTGCCAGCAGTGAATCGGGCAGGGCCCACGAGCAGTACTTC. Its protein is CASSESGRAHEQYF.

This clonotype occurred many times. This CDR3 reads CSARTGGYEQYF. The CDR3 DNA is TGCAGTGCCAGGACAGGGGGTTACGAGCAGTACTTC. The chain combines TRBV20-1 with TRBJ2-7; 10 bases map to TRBD1. CDR3 length: 12 residues. Germline trimming cut 6 bases from V and 4 bases from J; bases unmatched to any gene: 3. The germline gives CDR1 DFQATT, CDR2 SNEGSKA (reference sequence).

In this sample, this clonotype turned up many times. The chain is built from TRBV7-7 and TRBJ2-2; D possibly corresponds to TRBD1 (5 bases). Germline V gene lookup returns CDR1 SSHAT and CDR2 FNYEAQ (reference sequence). This CDR3 is 17 amino acids long. Trimming left V 5 bases short and J 0 bases short, with 16 bases between. In nucleotides, the CDR3 is TGTGCCAGCAGCGTCGGGTTGAGACAGTCGAACACCGGGGAGCTGTTTTTT. Its translation is CASSVGLRQSNTGELFF.

The J gene is TRBJ2-7, the V gene TRBV10-3, with unresolved D. V lost 4 bases and J lost 5, with 12 bases in between. Germline loops: CDR1 ENHRY, CDR2 SYGVKD. The CDR3 has 13 residues. CDR3: CAISVDLVDEQYF. In DNA form, the CDR3 reads TGTGCCATCAGTGTCGACTTGGTCGACGAGCAGTACTTC.

This clonotype was seen many times. V usage is TRBV7-3 and J usage is TRBJ2-5; D call uncertain. Germline V gene sequence: CDR1 SGHTA, CDR2 FQGTGA. V was cut by 2 bases and J by 1 base, with 11 bases left in between. The CDR3 is 15 residues long. The CDR3 here is CASSLGPRSQETQYF. The CDR3 DNA reads TGTGCCAGCAGCTTAGGCCCCCGTTCCCAAGAGACCCAGTACTTC.

There are many counts of this clonotype. J is TRBJ2-7 and V is TRBV20-1; the D gene is possibly TRBD1 (6 bases). Trimming stripped 3 bases from V and 1 base from J, with 16 bases between. The germline CDR1 and CDR2 sequences are DFQATT and SNEGSKA (reference sequence). The CDR3 contains 15 residues. The CDR3 loop is CSASRADSLSYEQYF. Here the CDR3 DNA reads TGCAGTGCTAGTAGGGCGGACAGTCTTTCCTACGAGCAGTACTTC.

The chain couples TRBV20-1 to TRBJ2-7, with D perhaps TRBD1 (6 bases). V lost 6 bases and J 2 bases, leaving 17 bases between the germline ends. From germline, CDR1 is DFQATT and CDR2 SNEGSKA (reference sequence). The CDR3 runs to 14 residues. The DNA of the CDR3 is TGCAGTGCGCAAGACAGGAGGATCCCCTACGAGCAGTACTTC. Its translation: CSAQDRRIPYEQYF.

In its sample, this clonotype was seen many times. The chain carries TRBV29-1 and TRBJ2-7; possible D gene TRBD2, 6 bases. V lost 6 bases and J lost 5, with 14 bases in between. From germline, CDR1 is SQVTM and CDR2 ANQGSEA. The CDR3 loop spans 12 amino acids. This chain's CDR3 is CSVVTGVNEQYF. CDR3 DNA: TGCAGCGTAGTGACGGGGGTCAACGAGCAGTACTTC.

This clonotype was recorded at least ten times. The chain combines TRBV5-6 with TRBJ2-1; no firm D call. Germline V lookup: CDR1 SGHDT, CDR2 YYEEEE. V shed 0 bases and J shed 0 bases, with 13 bases lying between them. The CDR3 runs to 17 residues. The CDR3 reads CASSLAIGAYSYNEQFF. DNA of the CDR3: TGTGCCAGCAGCTTGGCCATTGGCGCTTACTCCTACAATGAGCAGTTCTTC.

This clonotype has a count of ten or more. The chain uses TRBV11-2 and TRBJ2-5, with 9 bases lining up with TRBD1. CDR3 length: 17 residues. CDR1 is SGHAT and CDR2 is FQNNGV in the germline V gene. Trimming at V came to 1 base and at J to 1 base, leaving 7 bases not matched to a gene. CDR3: CASSLGIQGASQETQYF. The CDR3 DNA reads TGTGCCAGCAGCTTAGGAATACAGGGGGCTTCCCAAGAGACCCAGTACTTC.

This clonotype was counted at least ten times. The V and J genes are TRBV10-3 and TRBJ2-4, with 7 nucleotides matching TRBD1. Unmatched junction bases numbered 5, after V lost 6 bases and J lost 0 bases. Per germline, CDR1 ENHRY and CDR2 SYGVKD. The CDR3 contains 15 residues. CDR3 sequence (DNA): TGTGCCATCAGCAAGGGACAGCTAGCCAAAAACATTCAGTACTTC. It is translated as CAISKGQLAKNIQYF.

This chain connects TRBV5-1 to TRBJ2-1, with no clear D. Deletions cut 0 bases from V and 6 bases from J, with 10 bases between. The CDR3 is 14 amino acids. Looked up from germline, CDR1 is SGHRS and CDR2 is YFSETQ. CDR3 region: CASSLAAGINEQFF. DNA for the CDR3: TGCGCCAGCAGCTTGGCCGCAGGTATCAATGAGCAGTTCTTC.

The J gene is TRBJ2-2, the V gene TRBV10-3; TRBD1 matches 10 bases. V lost 5 bases to trimming and J lost 5 bases; unmatched junction nucleotides: 8. Germline-derived CDR1 and CDR2 are ENHRY and SYGVKD. This CDR3 region has 16 residues. The CDR3 bases are TGTGCCATCAGTACTCCGGGACAGGGGATTACCGGGGAGCTGTTTTTT. This codes for CAISTPGQGITGELFF.

The chain combines TRBV12-3 or TRBV12-4 with TRBJ2-7; 8 positions agree with TRBD1. The CDR3 totals 14 residues. V was pared by 6 bases and J by 2 bases, with 6 bases of the junction left unmatched. The CDR3 DNA is TGTGCCAGCAGGGGGACAGGTGTCACCTACGAGCAGTACTTC. This sequence encodes CASRGTGVTYEQYF.

In this sample, this clonotype turned up many times. This chain joins TRBV11-2 and TRBJ2-1, with 7 nucleotides matching TRBD1. The CDR3 loop spans 15 amino acids. Germline CDR1 SGHAT, CDR2 FQNNGV. J was trimmed by 4 bases and V by 5 bases; bases with no gene match: 8. The chain's CDR3 is CASSPPDRRYNEQFF. CDR3 DNA: TGTGCCAGCAGCCCCCCGGACAGGAGATACAATGAGCAGTTCTTC.

This clonotype was seen repeatedly, ten times or more. This chain links TRBV2 with TRBJ2-2; 8 nucleotides agree with TRBD2. Trimming at V came to 6 bases and at J to 8 bases, leaving 8 bases not matched to a gene. The germline gives CDR1 SNHLY, CDR2 FYNNEI. The CDR3 runs to 14 residues. The CDR3 coding sequence is TGTGCCAGCAGCCGAGCGGGGGATGGGGGGGAGCTGTTTTTT. Translating it yields CASSRAGDGGELFF. Complete variable domain (other parts from reference TRBV2 and TRBJ2-2): EPEVTQTPSHQVTQMGQEVILRCVPISNHLYFYWYRQILGQKVEFLVSFYNNEISEKSEIFDDQFSVERPDGSNFTLKIRSTKLEDSAMYFCASSRAGDGGELFFGEGSRLTVL.

The V and J genes are TRBV12-3 or TRBV12-4 and TRBJ2-3, with 11 bases fitting TRBD2. Trimming at V came to 5 bases and at J to 2 bases, leaving 3 bases not matched to a gene. The CDR3 runs to 15 residues. CDR3: CASSPTSGITDTQYF. CDR3 DNA sequence: TGTGCCAGCAGTCCGACTAGCGGGATCACAGATACGCAGTATTTT.

This clonotype was seen only a few times. The rearrangement links TRBV20-1 to TRBJ2-5; 8 bases fit TRBD1. V was clipped by 6 bases and J by 5 bases; unmatched bases: 11. The CDR3 covers 14 residues. Germline loops: CDR1 DFQATT, CDR2 SNEGSKA (reference sequence). In DNA form, the CDR3 reads TGCAGTGCACTCCGAGGGACAGGTTTGGAGACCCAGTACTTC. Encoded protein: CSALRGTGLETQYF.

The chain couples TRBV20-1 to TRBJ2-5, with a tentative D call TRBD2 (7 bases). Trimming pared 3 bases from V and 5 bases from J, leaving 16 bases between. CDR1 and CDR2 from the germline V gene are DFQATT and SNEGSKA (reference sequence). This CDR3 comprises 14 residues. The CDR3 nucleotides read TGCAGTGCTAGTGACCGGGGGGCAAGGGAGACCCAGTACTTC. Its translation: CSASDRGARETQYF.

Details on this clonotype: A read error may produce the germline difference seen at one junction end. The gene calls are TRBV20-1 and TRBJ2-3, with TRBD2 identical over 10 bases. Looked up from germline, CDR1 is DFQATT and CDR2 is SNEGSKA (reference sequence). The CDR3 loop spans 15 amino acids. CDR3 DNA sequence: TGCGGTGCGTTTAGACTAGCGGGCCGCACAGATACGCAGTATTTT. Amino acids: CGAFRLAGRTDTQYF.

The chain joins TRBV12-3 or TRBV12-4 to TRBJ2-1; D gene ambiguous. Trimming pared 3 bases from V and 0 bases from J, leaving 6 bases between. This CDR3 region has 14 residues. The CDR3 is CASSFRASYNEQFF. CDR3 DNA sequence: TGTGCCAGCAGTTTTCGGGCCTCCTACAATGAGCAGTTCTTC.

The V and J genes are TRBV6-5 and TRBJ1-6; D not certain. The CDR3 is 13 residues long. Germline CDR1 reads MNHEY; CDR2 reads SVGAGI. Trimming stripped 2 bases from V and 10 bases from J, with 9 bases between. The CDR3 DNA is TGTGCCAGCAGTTACGTTCCGGACTCACCCCTCCACTTT. Protein product: CASSYVPDSPLHF.